The TCR beta chain described here comes from a study of blood T cell repertoires in COVID-19. Germline CDR1 is SGHNT and CDR2 is YYREEE (reference sequence). Trimming took 2 bases from V and 7 from J; bases not matched to a gene: 9. This CDR3 region has 16 residues. The repertoire was sequenced with immunoSEQ multiplex PCR; TCRdb's copy has only in-frame clones and lacks some. The table lists about 350,000 clones, almost 90% of them singletons, with approximately 1% in the top ten. The sequencing sample was made of PBMCs or T cells enriched from blood (not recorded which). The rearrangement uses TRBV5-4 and TRBJ2-1; 10 bases match TRBD2. This TCR derives from a woman in her twenties or thirties who had been exposed to COVID-19. The CDR3 region is CASSFPLAGVINEQFF. The DNA of the CDR3 is TGTGCCAGCAGCTTCCCTCTAGCGGGAGTTATAAATGAGCAGTTCTTC.